The T cell receptor beta chain described here comes from a study of blood T cells in healthy people across ages. Study-wide context: T cells yielded about one barcoded beta molecule per two cells through template switching.

Researchers collected ten milliliters of peripheral blood from every single donor. The CDR3 consists of 12 residues. Germline values: CDR1 SGDLS, CDR2 YYNGEE. V lost 4 bases to trimming and J lost 7 bases, with 11 bases between them. A J-beta primer mix and a sample-barcoded 5' primer were used in a second PCR of roughly 7 to 12 cycles. Any given sample supplied a minimum of 3 million CDR3-containing paired-end reads. In TCRdb, the 5' RACE reads were re-called with MiXCR into one record per CDR3 protein. Seen here are some 930,000 distinct CDR3 sequences, almost 30% observed once, and the top ten hold about 10%. This sample was also put to use in a study of T cells of mothers and their children.

The chain uses TRBV9 and TRBJ1-2; D call uncertain. The specimen sequenced was blood. This clonotype was obtained from a woman aged 35 to 49 in good health. The CDR3 DNA is TGTGCCAGCAGCCGAACAGATGTTGGCTACACCTTC. Its translation is CASSRTDVGYTF.